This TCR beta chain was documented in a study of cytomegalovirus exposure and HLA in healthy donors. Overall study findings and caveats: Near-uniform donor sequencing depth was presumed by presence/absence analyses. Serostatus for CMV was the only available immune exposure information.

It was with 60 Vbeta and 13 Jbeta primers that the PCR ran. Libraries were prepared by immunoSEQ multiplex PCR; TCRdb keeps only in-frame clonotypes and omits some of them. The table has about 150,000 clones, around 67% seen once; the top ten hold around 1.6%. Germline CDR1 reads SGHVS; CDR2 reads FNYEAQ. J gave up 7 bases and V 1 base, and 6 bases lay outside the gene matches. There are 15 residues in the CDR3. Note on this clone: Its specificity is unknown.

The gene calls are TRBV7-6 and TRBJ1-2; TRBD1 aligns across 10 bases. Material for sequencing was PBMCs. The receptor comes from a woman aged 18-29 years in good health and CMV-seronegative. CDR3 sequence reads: CASSLDGTGVSGYTF. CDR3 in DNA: TGTGCCAGCAGCTTAGATGGGACAGGGGTATCTGGCTACACCTTC.